The rows below give T cell receptor beta chains drawn from one sample of a study of T-cell memory formation after mild COVID-19. Each CDR3 protein is one row after TCRdb ran MiXCR on the 5' RACE reads. Among some 40,000 distinct CDR3 sequences listed, more than 9% were seen once. Sequencing was done on a sample of PBMCs or a T cell subset sorted from them (not recorded which). The receptor set was obtained from an adult woman who had mild COVID-19 (a few samples of this study predate the infection). Cell type and time point are not known. Both conserved end residues are part of each CDR3. The D gene is left open where the match is weak. Expanded clones get a size class; other rows say once, few or many, or leave the size out.

cdr3_aa: CASSFNLGELFF
cdr3_nt: TGTGCCAGCAGTTTTAATCTCGGGGAGCTGTTTTTT
j_call: TRBJ2-2
v_call: TRBV12-3/TRBV12-4
d_call: -
clone_size: many

cdr3_aa: CASSPSEDTQYF
cdr3_nt: TGTGCCAGCAGCCCCTCGGAGGATACGCAGTATTTT
j_call: TRBJ2-3
v_call: TRBV6-2/TRBV6-3
d_call: -
clone_size: few

cdr3_aa: CASSPIGTGAAYEQYF
cdr3_nt: TGCGCCAGCAGCCCGATCGGGACAGGGGCGGCCTACGAGCAGTACTTC
j_call: TRBJ2-7
v_call: TRBV4-1
d_call: TRBD1
clone_size: -

cdr3_aa: CSAREGERTEAFF
cdr3_nt: TGCAGTGCTAGAGAGGGGGAGAGAACTGAAGCTTTCTTT
j_call: TRBJ1-1
v_call: TRBV20-1
d_call: -
clone_size: many

cdr3_aa: CSARDLGGQSVTQYF
cdr3_nt: TGCAGTGCTAGAGATCTAGGGGGCCAGTCGGTTACGCAGTATTTT
j_call: TRBJ2-3
v_call: TRBV20-1
d_call: TRBD1
clone_size: -

cdr3_aa: CASSLGPGTAEAFF
cdr3_nt: TGTGCCAGCAGCTTAGGCCCCGGGACAGCTGAAGCTTTCTTT
j_call: TRBJ1-1
v_call: TRBV7-3
d_call: TRBD1
clone_size: many

cdr3_aa: CASSYRDYGYTF
cdr3_nt: TGTGCCAGCAGTTATAGGGACTATGGCTACACCTTC
j_call: TRBJ1-2
v_call: TRBV12-3/TRBV12-4
d_call: -
clone_size: few

cdr3_aa: CASSRKQGSSYEQYF
cdr3_nt: TGCGCCAGCAGCCGGAAACAGGGGTCTTCCTACGAGCAGTACTTC
j_call: TRBJ2-7
v_call: TRBV4-3
d_call: TRBD1
clone_size: few

cdr3_aa: CASSRQPNPTDTQYF
cdr3_nt: TGCGCCAGCAGCCGACAACCCAACCCCACAGATACGCAGTATTTT
j_call: TRBJ2-3
v_call: TRBV4-3
d_call: -
clone_size: many

cdr3_aa: CASSQGQGPLEQYF
cdr3_nt: TGTGCCAGCAGCCAGGGACAGGGGCCTCTCGAGCAGTACTTC
j_call: TRBJ2-7
v_call: TRBV14
d_call: TRBD1
clone_size: few

cdr3_aa: CASTEGARATQYF
cdr3_nt: TGTGCCAGCACCGAGGGGGCGAGGGCCACGCAGTATTTT
j_call: TRBJ2-3
v_call: TRBV6-1
d_call: TRBD1
clone_size: few

cdr3_aa: CASSSDGIRGYGYTF
cdr3_nt: TGCGCCAGCAGCTCAGACGGCATAAGGGGCTATGGCTACACCTTC
j_call: TRBJ1-2
v_call: TRBV5-1
d_call: -
clone_size: few

cdr3_aa: CASSLLGEQFF
cdr3_nt: TGCGCCAGCAGCTTGTTGGGTGAGCAGTTCTTC
j_call: TRBJ2-1
v_call: TRBV5-1
d_call: -
clone_size: few

cdr3_aa: CASSQEASGAYEQYF
cdr3_nt: TGCGCCAGCAGCCAAGAGGCTAGCGGGGCCTACGAGCAGTACTTC
j_call: TRBJ2-7
v_call: TRBV4-1
d_call: TRBD2
clone_size: few

cdr3_aa: CASSNNRGNTEAFF
cdr3_nt: TGTGCCAGCTCAAACAACAGGGGGAACACTGAAGCTTTCTTT
j_call: TRBJ1-1
v_call: TRBV18
d_call: TRBD1
clone_size: -

cdr3_aa: CASSVRGQGFGTEAFF
cdr3_nt: TGTGCCAGCAGTGTACGTGGACAGGGGTTCGGCACTGAAGCTTTCTTT
j_call: TRBJ1-1
v_call: TRBV2
d_call: TRBD1
clone_size: -

cdr3_aa: CASSYRVPRREQYF
cdr3_nt: TGTGCCAGCAGTTACAGGGTCCCCCGTAGGGAGCAGTACTTC
j_call: TRBJ2-7
v_call: TRBV6-2/TRBV6-3
d_call: -
clone_size: -

cdr3_aa: CAIMLASGSNEQFF
cdr3_nt: TGTGCCATCATGCTGGCTAGCGGGAGTAATGAGCAGTTCTTC
j_call: TRBJ2-1
v_call: TRBV10-3
d_call: TRBD2
clone_size: few

cdr3_aa: CASSLEAGGYGYTF
cdr3_nt: TGTGCCAGCAGCTTAGAGGCAGGGGGCTATGGCTACACCTTC
j_call: TRBJ1-2
v_call: TRBV11-2
d_call: TRBD1
clone_size: few

cdr3_aa: CASSFRGSANAEKLFF
cdr3_nt: TGTGCCAGCAGTTTCAGGGGCTCGGCTAATGCGGAAAAACTGTTTTTT
j_call: TRBJ1-4
v_call: TRBV25-1
d_call: -
clone_size: -

cdr3_aa: CASGDVGSPLHF
cdr3_nt: TGTGCCAGTGGGGACGTGGGTTCACCCCTCCACTTT
j_call: TRBJ1-6
v_call: TRBV19
d_call: -
clone_size: -

cdr3_aa: CASSYSRRGNTEAFF
cdr3_nt: TGTGCCAGCAGTTACTCGAGAAGGGGAAACACTGAAGCTTTCTTT
j_call: TRBJ1-1
v_call: TRBV6-5
d_call: -
clone_size: few

cdr3_aa: CANRWGRNYGYTF
cdr3_nt: TGTGCCAACAGATGGGGACGGAACTATGGCTACACCTTC
j_call: TRBJ1-2
v_call: TRBV5-6
d_call: -
clone_size: once

cdr3_aa: CATSSGQGPHQPQHF
cdr3_nt: TGTGCCACCAGTTCAGGACAGGGGCCGCATCAGCCCCAGCATTTT
j_call: TRBJ1-5
v_call: TRBV24-1
d_call: TRBD1
clone_size: few

cdr3_aa: CAISESGNEQFF
cdr3_nt: TGTGCCATCAGTGAATCGGGGAATGAGCAGTTCTTC
j_call: TRBJ2-1
v_call: TRBV10-3
d_call: -
clone_size: -

cdr3_aa: CASSVTGPATNEKLFF
cdr3_nt: TGTGCCAGTAGTGTGACAGGCCCAGCAACTAATGAAAAACTGTTTTTT
j_call: TRBJ1-4
v_call: TRBV19
d_call: -
clone_size: -

cdr3_aa: CASSLYDSLTYEQYF
cdr3_nt: TGTGCCAGCAGTTTATATGACAGTCTGACCTACGAGCAGTACTTC
j_call: TRBJ2-7
v_call: TRBV28
d_call: -
clone_size: many

cdr3_aa: CASSQGGTTHYGYTF
cdr3_nt: TGCGCCAGCAGCCAAGGGGGAACCACCCATTATGGCTACACCTTC
j_call: TRBJ1-2
v_call: TRBV4-1
d_call: -
clone_size: -

cdr3_aa: CASSRLALQETQYF
cdr3_nt: TGTGCCAGCAGCCGCCTAGCGCTTCAAGAGACCCAGTACTTC
j_call: TRBJ2-5
v_call: TRBV11-3
d_call: -
clone_size: -